These 18 T cell receptor beta chains share one sample of origin, sequenced in a study of T cell responses to AZD1222 COVID-19 vaccine. The table came from immunoSEQ multiplex PCR; TCRdb's copy has only in-frame clones and leaves some out. This table has 150,000 to 200,000 clones, 92% appearing once. The sequencing here drew on peripheral blood, taken 28 days after the second AZD1222 dose. These receptors were obtained from an adult who received the AZD1222 COVID-19 vaccine.

This clone is a singleton in its sample. V gene TRBV5-6 combines with J gene TRBJ2-5; TRBD2 matches at 7 bases. V lost 0 bases to trimming and J lost 5 bases; unmatched junction nucleotides: 1. Germline values: CDR1 SGHDT, CDR2 YYEEEE. CDR3 length equals 13 residues. CDR3 nucleotides: TGTGCCAGCAGCTTGGGGGAGGGGGAGACCCAGTACTTC. Residues: CASSLGEGETQYF.

The V gene is TRBV11-2, the J gene TRBJ1-2; possible D gene TRBD1, 6 bases. Germline V gene sequence: CDR1 SGHAT, CDR2 FQNNGV. The CDR3 has 13 residues. Trimming removed 3 bases at V and 8 bases at J, with 13 bases between. The CDR3 is CASSFLRGEGYTF. The CDR3 nucleotides are TGTGCCAGCAGCTTTCTCAGGGGAGAGGGCTACACCTTC.

This clone was recorded once. The CDR3 is CASSYEERSNQPQHF. As DNA, the CDR3 is TGTGCCAGCAGTTACGAGGAGCGAAGCAATCAGCCCCAGCATTTT. The chain joins TRBV6-6 to TRBJ1-5; the D is unclear. V dropped 2 bases and J dropped 1 base, with 9 bases sitting between them. Per the germline V gene, CDR1 is MNHNY and CDR2 is SVGAGI (reference sequence). The CDR3 consists of 15 residues.

This rearrangement joins TRBV5-6 to TRBJ1-3; D remains unclear. Germline values: CDR1 SGHDT, CDR2 YYEEEE. The V end lost 6 bases, the J end lost 7 bases, and 17 bases lay between the germline ends. The CDR3 is 14 amino acids. CDR3: CASTRARARNTIYF. CDR3 sequence (DNA): TGTGCCAGCACCCGGGCGAGGGCTCGGAACACCATATATTTT.

The chain joins TRBV5-5 to TRBJ1-5; perhaps TRBD1 as D (6 bases). The germline V gene encodes CDR1 SGHKS and CDR2 YYEKEE (reference sequence). V was trimmed by 2 bases and J by 5 bases, leaving 8 bases between them. The CDR3 runs to 13 residues. CDR3 sequence (DNA): TGTGCCAGCAGCTTCTCAGGGGATCAGCCCCAGCATTTT. It specifies CASSFSGDQPQHF.

The chain is built from TRBV28 and TRBJ2-1, with 9 bases aligning to TRBD2. V was pared by 3 bases and J by 8 bases, with 14 bases of the junction left unmatched. Germline V gene data show CDR1 as MDHEN and CDR2 as SYDVKM. The CDR3 covers 17 residues. The CDR3 region is CASSFEAGGPRRDEQFF. The DNA of the CDR3 is TGTGCCAGCAGTTTTGAGGCGGGAGGGCCCCGACGGGATGAGCAGTTCTTC.

This chain uses TRBV7-2 with TRBJ1-1; no firm D call. Per germline, CDR1 SGHTA and CDR2 FQGNSA. V was cut by 2 bases and J by 8 bases, with 12 bases left in between. CDR3 length: 13 residues. The CDR3 region is CASSLKFSGEAFF. As DNA, the CDR3 is TGTGCCAGCAGCTTAAAATTTTCGGGGGAAGCTTTCTTT.

The CDR3 region is CASSATGGDGYTF. The CDR3 DNA sequence: TGTGCCAGCAGCGCGACAGGGGGCGATGGCTACACCTTC. The chain carries TRBV5-6 and TRBJ1-2, with TRBD1 matching 10 bases. Germline V gene data show CDR1 as SGHDT and CDR2 as YYEEEE. The ends lost 4 bases at V and 6 bases at J; junction bases unmatched: 3. CDR3 length: 13 amino acids.

This chain joins TRBV2 and TRBJ2-7, with 16 bases identical to TRBD2. V shed 10 bases, J shed 5 bases, and the junction held 14 bases outside the gene matches. The CDR3 has 17 amino acids. In germline, CDR1 is SNHLY, CDR2 FYNNEI. CDR3 coding DNA: TGTGCCATCCTTGGGACTAGCGGGGGGGTCTTGGGAAACGAGCAGTACTTC. Protein product: CAILGTSGGVLGNEQYF.

The chain carries TRBV12-3 or TRBV12-4 and TRBJ2-3; no clear D. The CDR3 sequence is 12 residues long. V was cut by 3 bases and J by 7 bases, with 8 bases left in between. CDR3 sequence (DNA): TGTGCCAGCAGTTTCTTAGCTCATACGCAGTATTTT. It codes for CASSFLAHTQYF.

This clone was counted a few times. The V gene is TRBV6-1, the J gene TRBJ1-4; D ambiguous. V was pared by 2 bases and J by 7 bases, with 11 bases between. The CDR3 covers 14 residues. The germline CDR1 and CDR2 sequences are MNHNS and SASEGT. For the CDR3, the DNA is TGTGCCAGCAGTGAAAACAACGGGAGTGAAAAACTGTTTTTT. This codes for CASSENNGSEKLFF.

The rearrangement uses TRBV5-5 and TRBJ1-1; D unresolved. Germline V CDR1 and CDR2: SGHKS, YYEKEE (reference sequence). Trimming took 0 bases from V and 6 from J, leaving 9 bases between them. The CDR3 contains 13 residues. This CDR3 reads CASSLGFGAEAFF. The DNA of the CDR3 is TGTGCCAGCAGCTTGGGGTTTGGCGCTGAAGCTTTCTTT.

The chain employs TRBV5-1 and TRBJ1-1; possibly TRBD1 for D (5 bases). This CDR3 has 15 residues. Germline V gene data show CDR1 as SGHRS and CDR2 as YFSETQ. With 0 bases removed from V and 5 bases from J, the gap between germline ends came to 14 bases. The CDR3 is CASSLAAGRGTEAFF. CDR3 bases: TGCGCCAGCAGCTTGGCAGCAGGGCGGGGGACTGAAGCTTTCTTT.

This chain links TRBV3-1 (or the pseudogene TRBV3-2) with TRBJ2-3, with D tentatively TRBD1 or TRBD2 (6 bases each). This CDR3 has 16 residues. V was trimmed by 0 bases and J by 0 bases, leaving 10 bases between them. Germline lookup yields CDR1 LGHDT and CDR2 YNNKEL (reference sequence). CDR3 sequence reads: CASSQEGGGSTDTQYF. The DNA of the CDR3 is TGTGCCAGCAGCCAAGAAGGGGGAGGTAGCACAGATACGCAGTATTTT.

This clone was observed a handful of times. This chain connects TRBV28 to TRBJ1-1, with a possible D match to TRBD1 (5 bases). The V end lost 6 bases, the J end lost 7 bases, and 18 bases lay between the germline ends. Germline CDR1 MDHEN, CDR2 SYDVKM. The CDR3 is 14 residues long. CDR3 amino acids: CASRKGTWNHEAFF. CDR3 nucleotides: TGTGCCAGCAGAAAAGGGACCTGGAACCATGAAGCTTTCTTT.

This rearrangement joins TRBV7-2 to TRBJ1-3; 8 bases match TRBD1. Trimming removed 3 bases from V and 3 bases from J; junction bases left unmatched: 7. This CDR3 spans 16 amino acids. Germline CDR1 and CDR2: SGHTA and FQGNSA. CDR3 DNA sequence: TGTGCCAGCAGCTTTCTCCCAGGACAGGGTGGAAACACCATATATTTT. Translation: CASSFLPGQGGNTIYF.

The CDR3 coding sequence is TGCGCCAGCACCAGTTGGGGCTCCTACAATGAGCAGTTCTTC. Amino acids: CASTSWGSYNEQFF. The chain employs TRBV5-1 and TRBJ2-1, with D unresolved. CDR3 length: 14 amino acids. Germline values: CDR1 SGHRS, CDR2 YFSETQ. V lost 6 bases, J lost 0 bases, and 10 bases lay in between.

This chain joins TRBV7-2 and TRBJ2-3, with D perhaps being TRBD1 or TRBD2 (5 bases each). Trimming removed 2 bases at V and 1 base at J, with 13 bases between. The germline CDR1 and CDR2 sequences are SGHTA and FQGNSA. CDR3 length: 16 amino acids. The CDR3 bases are TGTGCCAGCAGCTTAACCGGGGCCTTTCGCACAGATACGCAGTATTTT. This encodes CASSLTGAFRTDTQYF.